Presented here are 3 T cell receptor beta chains from one specimen sequenced in a study of T cells in Graves' hyperthyroidism and ophthalmopathy. TCR beta CDR3 regions were amplified from RNA. The HTBI set primed first-round TCR CDR3 RT-PCR. MiXCR was run by TCRdb on the multiplex PCR reads, yielding one entry per CDR3 protein. Found here are approximately 620,000 distinct CDR3 sequences, about 15% of them singletons; the top ten hold roughly 5.7%. Sequencing was done on a sample of blood. The receptors shown here come from a woman aged 30 to 39 with Graves' hyperthyroidism that later progressed to Graves' ophthalmopathy.

This clonotype appeared a few times. The rearrangement joins TRBV28 to TRBJ1-2; tentatively, D is TRBD1 (6 bases). V dropped 7 bases and J dropped 8 bases, with 23 bases sitting between them. Per germline, CDR1 MDHEN and CDR2 SYDVKM. This CDR3 region has 15 residues. The CDR3 loop reads CASNPEGDSAKGYTF. The CDR3 coding sequence is TGTGCCAGCAACCCAGAGGGGGATTCCGCCAAAGGCTACACCTTC.

This clonotype was counted between two and nine times. This chain uses TRBV6-1 with TRBJ2-3; unclear D gene. Trimming pared 7 bases from V and 2 bases from J, leaving 10 bases between. The CDR3 spans 13 residues. CDR1 MNHNS and CDR2 SASEGT come from the germline V gene. The CDR3 bases are TGTGCCAGCAAATTTACTTTCACAGATACGCAGTATTTT. This codes for CASKFTFTDTQYF.

This clonotype was recorded at least ten times. A read error may account for a junction end that differs from germline. This chain's CDR3 is CASSLEGANEQFF. DNA of the CDR3: TGTGCCAGCAGTTTAGAGGGGGCCAATGAGCAGTTCTTC. The chain couples TRBV7-6 to TRBJ2-1; the match to TRBD1 covers 7 bases. This CDR3 region has 13 residues. CDR1 is SGHVS and CDR2 is FNYEAQ in the germline V gene.